The 22 T cell receptor beta chains below come from one sample, sequenced in a study of CD8+CD57+ T cells in acquired aplastic anemia. CDR3 and TCR beta VDJ profiling relied on a genomic DNA template. TCRdb fed the reads into MiXCR, producing one record per CDR3 protein. The sample records 350,000 to 450,000 distinct CDR3 sequences, around 68% being singletons. Sequenced: sorted CD4+, CD8+, or CD8+CD57+ T cells (not recorded which) from PBMCs. These receptors all stem from a human donor in good health, serving as a control.

The rearrangement uses TRBV7-8 and TRBJ1-1; no clear D. Trimming stripped 5 bases from V and 1 base from J, with 14 bases between. Germline V lookup: CDR1 SGHVS, CDR2 FQNEAQ. CDR3 length: 15 residues. CDR3 DNA: TGTGCCAGCAGCGTATCCCGACGGACGAACACTGAAGCTTTCTTT. This codes for CASSVSRRTNTEAFF. Combining the CDR3 with reference TRBV7-8 and TRBJ1-1 gives the whole variable domain GAGVSQSPRYKVAKRGQDVALRCDPISGHVSLFWYQQALGQGPEFLTYFQNEAQLDKSGLPSDRFFAERPEGSVSTLKIQRTQQEDSAVYLCASSVSRRTNTEAFFGQGTRLTVV.

The rearrangement joins TRBV7-7 to TRBJ2-5; D gene uncertain. Looked up from germline, CDR1 is SSHAT and CDR2 is FNYEAQ (reference sequence). V dropped 5 bases and J dropped 14 bases, with 27 bases sitting between them. The CDR3 contains 15 residues. CDR3 coding DNA: TGTGCCAGCAGCCAAGACATCCAAGAGACACAGTACTTCTACTTC. This codes for CASSQDIQETQYFYF.

The chain uses TRBV5-4 and TRBJ2-7, with TRBD1 as a possible D gene (8 bases). Germline CDR1 reads SGHNT; CDR2 reads YYREEE (reference sequence). Trimming pared 4 bases from V and 3 bases from J, leaving 20 bases between. The CDR3 consists of 16 residues. The CDR3 DNA follows: TGTGCCAGCAGCCCGGGACAGGCTAGCGGACTCTACGAGCAGTACTTC. This codes for CASSPGQASGLYEQYF.

Worth noting for this clonotype: The conserved phenylalanine or tryptophan is not found at the CDR3 terminus, so this likely reflects a read error. The limits of the CDR3 on the DNA are not certain, so only TCRdb's listed CDR3 is given. V is TRBV7-8 and J is TRBJ1-2; TRBD1 is the table's D call and was not checked against the DNA. Termini included, the CDR3 measures 13 amino acids. Germline assignment: CDR1 SGHVS and CDR2 FQNEAQ. The CDR3 region is CASSYGDRDLSPL.

The sample holds many counts of this clonotype. V and J are TRBV20-1 and TRBJ2-3; D might be TRBD1 (6 bases). Germline lookup yields CDR1 DFQATT and CDR2 SNEGSKA (reference sequence). With 6 bases removed from V and 4 bases from J, the gap between germline ends came to 17 bases. This CDR3 is built from 14 residues. CDR3 coding DNA: TGCAGTGCCCGCCAAATACAGGGCGCAGATACGCAGTATTTT. This codes for CSARQIQGADTQYF.

With regard to this clonotype: Likely a read error: the CDR3 ends without its conserved phenylalanine or tryptophan. The limits of the CDR3 on the DNA are not certain, so only TCRdb's listed CDR3 is given. The rearrangement joins TRBV19 to TRBJ1-6; TRBD1, as called in the table, went unchecked against the DNA. Germline CDR1 is LNHDA and CDR2 is SQIVND (reference sequence). The CDR3 extends over 16 residues, inclusive of both ends. The CDR3 sequence: CASRRLGPAHSGANVL.

This clonotype came up once. This chain connects TRBV7-2 to TRBJ2-3; 7 bases agree with TRBD2. Germline CDR1 reads SGHTA; CDR2 reads FQGNSA. The CDR3 sequence is 16 residues long. V lost 1 base to trimming and J lost 3 bases; unmatched junction nucleotides: 7. CDR3 residues: CASSLVASGKTDTQYF. The CDR3, as DNA: TGTGCCAGCAGCTTAGTTGCCAGCGGGAAAACAGATACGCAGTATTTT.

This chain links TRBV7-2 with TRBJ1-2; the D is unclear. Germline V gives CDR1 SGHTA, CDR2 FQGNSA. V was trimmed by 1 base and J by 12 bases, leaving 21 bases between them. CDR3 length equals 15 residues. Here the CDR3 reads CASSLVVASTDTHTF. The CDR3, as DNA: TGTGCCAGCAGCTTAGTTGTTGCAAGCACAGATACGCACACCTTC. The complete variable domain, with remaining parts taken from reference TRBV7-2 and TRBJ1-2, reads GAGVSQSPSNKVTEKGKDVELRCDPISGHTALYWYRQSLGQGLEFLIYFQGNSAPDKSGLPSDRFSAERTGGSVSTLTIQRTQQEDSAVYLCASSLVVASTDTHTFGSGTRLTVV.

V usage is TRBV5-1 and J usage is TRBJ2-7, with no clear D. The CDR3 extends over 14 amino acids. With 0 bases removed from V and 0 bases from J, the gap between germline ends came to 7 bases. CDR1 SGHRS and CDR2 YFSETQ come from the germline V gene. The CDR3 reads CASSLEVGSYEQYF. In nucleotides, the CDR3 is TGCGCCAGCAGCTTGGAGGTGGGCTCCTACGAGCAGTACTTC.

Concerning this clonotype itself: At one of its ends the junction is not consistent with the germline gene, which may arise from a read error. This chain uses TRBV5-1 with TRBJ1-1; D may be TRBD1 (5 bases). Germline CDR1 and CDR2: SGHRS and YFSETQ. CDR3 length equals 16 residues. Here the CDR3 reads CAGSLERSGFRTEAFF. The CDR3 DNA reads as TGCGCCGGCAGCTTGGAGCGGTCAGGGTTCAGGACTGAAGCTTTCTTT.

This rearrangement joins TRBV7-8 to TRBJ2-5; 11 bases fit TRBD2. Trimming took 4 bases from V and 11 from J; bases not matched to a gene: 15. This CDR3 contains 16 residues. Germline CDR1 reads SGHVS; CDR2 reads FQNEAQ. The CDR3 nucleotides are TGTGCCAGCAGCTCCCATACTAGCGGGGGCTACAATGAGCAGTACTTC. Its protein is CASSSHTSGGYNEQYF.

This clonotype occurred many times. The rearrangement joins TRBV7-2 to TRBJ2-3; 9 bases are a match to TRBD2. CDR1 is SGHTA, CDR2 FQGNSA, per germline. CDR3 length: 16 amino acids. The V and J ends lost 4 bases and 3 bases, in that order; junction bases with no gene match: 8. CDR3 in DNA: TGTGCCAGCAGCTCCCAGGCGGGGGGGTCGACAGATACGCAGTATTTT. It yields the protein CASSSQAGGSTDTQYF.

This chain connects TRBV6-4 to TRBJ2-3, with D perhaps TRBD1 or TRBD2 (7 bases each). The CDR3 is 17 residues long. From germline, CDR1 is MRHNA and CDR2 SNTAGT. V lost 0 bases and J 2 bases, leaving 15 bases between the germline ends. The CDR3 sequence is CASSDSRGGFYTDTQYF. The CDR3 DNA follows: TGTGCCAGCAGTGACTCCAGGGGGGGCTTCTACACAGATACGCAGTATTTT.

As concerns this clonotype: At one end, the junction sequence differs from germline, possibly due to a read error. The genes are TRBV7-8 and TRBJ1-4, with no clear D. The germline gives CDR1 SGHVS, CDR2 FQNEAQ. The CDR3 is made up of 13 amino acids. The DNA of the CDR3 is TGTGCTAGCAGCTTAAACCGGAAGGAAAACCTGTACTTT. It is translated as CASSLNRKENLYF.

The table lists this clonotype with many counts. The CDR3 reads CAIRTVPGQGYTF. The CDR3 coding sequence is TGTGCCATCAGAACCGTCCCTGGGCAAGGCTACACCTTC. V and J are TRBV6-1 and TRBJ1-2; no definite D call. V lost 10 bases and J 8 bases, leaving 20 bases between the germline ends. Germline values: CDR1 MNHNS, CDR2 SASEGT. CDR3 length: 13 residues.

As concerns this clonotype: A read error may explain this, as a much larger clone is one base away. The rearrangement links TRBV20-1 to TRBJ1-4, with D unclear. The V and J ends lost 0 bases and 8 bases respectively, with 19 bases between them. CDR1 is DFQATT, CDR2 SNEGSKA, per germline (reference sequence). This CDR3 spans 16 amino acids. CDR3 sequence: CSARDFFGPSGEKLFF. In DNA form, the CDR3 reads TGCAGTGCTAGAGATTTTTTCGGCCCCAGTGGAGAAAAACTGTTTTTT.

As concerns this clonotype: At one boundary the junction diverges from the germline segment, which might be a read error. The genes are TRBV29-1 and TRBJ2-2; 9 bases are a match to TRBD1. The V gene's germline CDR1 is SQVTM and CDR2 ANQGSEA. The CDR3 is made up of 14 amino acids. CDR3 loop: CSVLRTGATGGMVF. DNA for the CDR3: TGCAGCGTTCTTCGGACAGGGGCCACCGGGGGGATGGTGTTT.

In its sample, this clonotype was seen many times. The chain joins TRBV11-1 to TRBJ2-7, with TRBD1 matching 7 bases. V gave up 5 bases and J gave up 3 bases; unmatched junction bases: 13. The CDR3 is made up of 16 amino acids. CDR1 and CDR2 from the germline V gene are SGHAT and FQDESV (reference sequence). CDR3 loop: CASSRTSGTALYEQYF. The CDR3 nucleotides are TGTGCCAGCAGCCGTACCTCAGGGACAGCCCTCTACGAGCAGTACTTC.

Worth noting for this clonotype: The junction does not match germline at one end; this may be a read error. The chain joins TRBV20-1 to TRBJ1-2, with D unclear. CDR1 is DFQATT and CDR2 is SNEGSKA in the germline V gene (reference sequence). This CDR3 spans 11 amino acids. CDR3 in amino acids: CSAMRVGVYAF. The CDR3 bases are TGCAGTGCTATGAGGGTCGGGGTCTACGCCTTC.

Comment on this clonotype: This CDR3 is missing its conserved last phenylalanine or tryptophan, likely due to a read error. The limits of the CDR3 on the DNA are not certain, so only TCRdb's listed CDR3 is given. The chain uses TRBV2 and TRBJ2-2; the table assigns TRBD1, which was not confirmed against the DNA. Ends included, the CDR3 has 15 residues. In germline, CDR1 is SNHLY, CDR2 FYNNEI. CDR3: CASSGKVGMSGGSGI.

The CDR3 nucleotides are TGCAGTGCTAGAGATTCAGCGCCTCAAGCACCCCTCCACTTT. Translated: CSARDSAPQAPLHF. This chain joins TRBV20-1 and TRBJ1-6; the D is unclear. This CDR3 has 14 amino acids. CDR1 DFQATT and CDR2 SNEGSKA come from the germline V gene (reference sequence). The germline V and J ends were trimmed by 0 bases and 11 bases, with 14 bases remaining between them.

The J gene is TRBJ2-1, the V gene TRBV6-2 or TRBV6-3; D may be TRBD1 or TRBD2 (5 bases each). V lost 5 bases, J lost 9 bases, and 20 bases lay in between. From germline, CDR1 is MNHEY and CDR2 SVGEGT. CDR3 length equals 15 residues. DNA for the CDR3: TGTGCCAGCAGTATTACAACCGGGACGAACACTGAGCAGTTCTTC. Its translation is CASSITTGTNTEQFF.